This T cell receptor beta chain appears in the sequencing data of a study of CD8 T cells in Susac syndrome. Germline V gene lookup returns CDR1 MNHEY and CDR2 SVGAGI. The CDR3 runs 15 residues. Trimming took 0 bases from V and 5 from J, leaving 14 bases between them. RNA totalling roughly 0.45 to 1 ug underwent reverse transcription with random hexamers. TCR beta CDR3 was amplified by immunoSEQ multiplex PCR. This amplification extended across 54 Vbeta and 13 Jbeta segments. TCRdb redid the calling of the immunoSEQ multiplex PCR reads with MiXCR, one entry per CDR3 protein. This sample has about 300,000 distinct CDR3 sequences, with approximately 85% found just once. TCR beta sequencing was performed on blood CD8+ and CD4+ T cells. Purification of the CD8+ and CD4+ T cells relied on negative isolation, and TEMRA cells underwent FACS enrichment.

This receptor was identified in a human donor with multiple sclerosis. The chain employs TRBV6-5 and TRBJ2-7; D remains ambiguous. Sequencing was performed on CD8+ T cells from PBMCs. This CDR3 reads CASSYSINSVNEQYF. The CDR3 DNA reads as TGTGCCAGCAGTTACTCGATAAATTCCGTCAACGAGCAGTACTTC.